This passage covers 11 T cell receptor beta chains from one sample sequenced in a study of T cells in Graves' hyperthyroidism and ophthalmopathy. The CDR3 regions of TCR beta were amplified from RNA transcripts. TCR CDR3 underwent first-round RT-PCR with the HTBI primer set. MiXCR was run by TCRdb on the multiplex PCR reads, yielding one entry per CDR3 protein. The data show 690,000 or so distinct CDR3 sequences, around 20% seen once. Sequencing used blood. These receptor sequences come from a woman aged 50 to 65 with Graves' hyperthyroidism that later progressed to Graves' ophthalmopathy.

The chain uses TRBV6-1 and TRBJ1-5; D is undetermined. CDR1 and CDR2 (germline): MNHNS, SASEGT. The length of the CDR3 is 14 residues. Trimming took 1 base from V and 3 from J, leaving 7 bases between them. CDR3 in DNA: TGTGCCAGCAGTGAAGGCGGGCACAATCAGCCCCAGCATTTT. Amino acids: CASSEGGHNQPQHF.

This clonotype appeared a few times. The rearrangement links TRBV14 to TRBJ1-1; D is undetermined. Trimming pared 2 bases from V and 3 bases from J, leaving 13 bases between. The CDR3 sequence is 15 residues long. Germline CDR1 is SGHDN and CDR2 is FVKESK. The CDR3 DNA reads TGTGCCAGCAGCCAACTGGGGAGAGTTGACACTGAAGCTTTCTTT. Translation gives CASSQLGRVDTEAFF.

This clonotype showed up many times. The gene calls are TRBV2 and TRBJ1-1, with D perhaps TRBD1 (6 bases). This CDR3 has 13 residues. Germline-derived CDR1 and CDR2 are SNHLY and FYNNEI. Trimming removed 8 bases at V and 4 bases at J, with 14 bases between. The CDR3, as DNA: TGTGCCAGCGGAAATGACAGGTTCACTGAAGCTTTCTTT. It encodes CASGNDRFTEAFF.

The chain is built from TRBV6-1 and TRBJ1-6; 7 nucleotides align to TRBD1. J was trimmed by 8 bases and V by 1 base; bases with no gene match: 5. The CDR3 loop spans 15 amino acids. Germline CDR1 is MNHNS and CDR2 is SASEGT. CDR3 in amino acids: CASSEVTTGDSPLHF. CDR3 sequence (DNA): TGTGCCAGCAGTGAAGTGACAACAGGGGATTCACCCCTCCACTTT.

The chain recombines TRBV29-1 with TRBJ2-7, with a tentative D call TRBD1 (5 bases). Germline loops: CDR1 SQVTM, CDR2 ANQGSEA. The length of the CDR3 is 13 residues. V lost 3 bases and J lost 0, with 9 bases in between. DNA for the CDR3: TGCAGCGTTGAGACAGCGAACTCCTACGAGCAGTACTTC. Translated, it gives CSVETANSYEQYF.

This chain uses TRBV27 with TRBJ2-1; D could derive from TRBD1 or TRBD2 (5 bases each). This CDR3 is 16 amino acids long. Germline CDR1 and CDR2: MNHEY and SMNVEV (reference sequence). The germline V and J ends were trimmed by 4 bases and 0 bases, with 13 bases remaining between them. CDR3 amino acids: CASSSPRDGSYNEQFF. The CDR3 DNA is TGTGCCAGCAGTTCACCCCGGGACGGCTCCTACAATGAGCAGTTCTTC.

CDR3 DNA: TGTGCCTGGAGTGTATCGGGACTAGCGGGGAGCACAGATACGCAGTATTTT. This encodes CAWSVSGLAGSTDTQYF. J is TRBJ2-3 and V is TRBV30; 13 bases agree with TRBD2. CDR3 size: 17 residues. V was clipped by 0 bases and J by 0 bases; unmatched bases: 3. Germline CDR1 reads GTSNPN; CDR2 reads SVGIG (reference sequence).

This clonotype was counted at least ten times. This sequence joins TRBV20-1 and TRBJ2-1; possibly TRBD1 or TRBD2 for D (6 bases each). Trimming cost V 3 bases and J 8 bases, with 11 bases left between them. The CDR3 spans 12 residues. CDR1 is DFQATT and CDR2 is SNEGSKA in the germline V gene (reference sequence). The CDR3 nucleotides are TGCAGTGCTAGTCCGGGGGCGGATGAGCAGTTCTTC. Translated, it gives CSASPGADEQFF.

This clonotype has ten or more counts. The V and J genes are TRBV20-1 and TRBJ2-1, with TRBD2 as a possible D gene (5 bases). From germline, CDR1 is DFQATT and CDR2 SNEGSKA (reference sequence). This CDR3 has 13 residues. Trimming removed 7 bases from V and 8 bases from J, with 18 bases in between. CDR3 sequence (DNA): TGCAGTGACCTCACCCCGGACGGGGATGAGCAGTTCTTC. This codes for CSDLTPDGDEQFF.

The chain's CDR3 is CASSSPGTGELFF. The CDR3 DNA reads as TGTGCCAGCAGCTCCCCCGGCACCGGGGAGCTGTTTTTT. The V gene is TRBV11-2, the J gene TRBJ2-2; D call uncertain. Trimming took 4 bases from V and 4 from J, leaving 7 bases between them. The CDR3 length is 13 residues. Germline V gene lookup returns CDR1 SGHAT and CDR2 FQNNGV.

This clonotype has more than one count but fewer than ten. At one of its ends the junction is not consistent with the germline gene, which may arise from a read error. The rearrangement joins TRBV6-2 or TRBV6-3 to TRBJ1-5, with TRBD1 identical over 7 bases. This CDR3 is 17 amino acids long. The germline gives CDR1 MNHEY, CDR2 SVGEGT. The CDR3 sequence: CASSNSNRGYSNQPQHF. CDR3 DNA sequence: TGTGCCAGCAGTAACTCCAACAGGGGCTATAGCAATCAGCCCCAGCATTTT.